This is a list of T cell receptor beta chains from one sample in a study of T cell repertoires in cytomegalovirus infection. TCRdb re-called the reads with MiXCR, one entry per CDR3 protein. The table includes some 300,000 distinct CDR3 sequences, around 13% detected once. The sequencing input was PBMCs. Receptor source: a human donor in good health (CMV status not recorded). Some clones in this sample may be carry-over from other donors' samples. The CDR3 runs from the conserved cysteine through the conserved F or W. Each record gives: D gene, J gene, clone size, CDR3 length, V gene, CDR3 protein, CDR3 DNA. A D gene is named only where the DNA matches it firmly. The listing skips clone size in some rows; elsewhere it reads once, few, many or a size class.

d_call: TRBD1
j_call: TRBJ1-1
clone_size: .
cdr3_length: 16
v_call: TRBV20-1
cdr3_aa: CSARTGVTVVRTEAFF
cdr3_nt: TGCAGTGCTAGAACAGGGGTTACAGTCGTCCGCACTGAAGCTTTCTTT

d_call: TRBD2
j_call: TRBJ2-1
clone_size: few
cdr3_length: 16
v_call: TRBV28
cdr3_aa: CASSSLGAGGFNEQFF
cdr3_nt: TGTGCCAGCAGTTCCCTTGGGGCGGGAGGGTTCAATGAGCAGTTCTTC

d_call: TRBD2
j_call: TRBJ2-1
clone_size: .
cdr3_length: 17
v_call: TRBV9
cdr3_aa: CASSVEVGGTLYNEQFF
cdr3_nt: TGTGCCAGCAGCGTAGAAGTGGGAGGGACGCTCTACAATGAGCAGTTCTTC

d_call: .
j_call: TRBJ1-1
clone_size: .
cdr3_length: 13
v_call: TRBV19
cdr3_aa: CASSPWEIGEAFF
cdr3_nt: TGTGCCAGTAGTCCTTGGGAGATAGGGGAAGCTTTCTTT

d_call: .
j_call: TRBJ2-5
clone_size: .
cdr3_length: 13
v_call: TRBV12-3/TRBV12-4
cdr3_aa: CASSWAGQETQYF
cdr3_nt: TGTGCCAGCAGTTGGGCGGGCCAAGAGACCCAGTACTTC

d_call: TRBD1
j_call: TRBJ2-7
clone_size: many
cdr3_length: 16
v_call: TRBV7-6
cdr3_aa: CASSPLKDRGTYEQYF
cdr3_nt: TGTGCCAGCAGCCCCTTAAAGGACAGGGGAACCTACGAGCAGTACTTC

d_call: TRBD1
j_call: TRBJ2-7
clone_size: many
cdr3_length: 17
v_call: TRBV6-2/TRBV6-3
cdr3_aa: CASSSYRDRGDSYEQYF
cdr3_nt: TGTGCCAGCAGTTCTTACCGGGACAGGGGAGATTCCTACGAGCAGTACTTC

d_call: .
j_call: TRBJ1-1
clone_size: many
cdr3_length: 13
v_call: TRBV7-8
cdr3_aa: CASSLRGGAEAFF
cdr3_nt: TGTGCCAGCAGCTTACGAGGGGGGGCTGAAGCTTTCTTT

d_call: TRBD1
j_call: TRBJ2-1
clone_size: .
cdr3_length: 15
v_call: TRBV29-1
cdr3_aa: CSAGPRDRVHGEQFF
cdr3_nt: TGCAGCGCGGGTCCCCGGGACAGGGTTCATGGTGAGCAGTTCTTC

d_call: .
j_call: TRBJ2-1
clone_size: few
cdr3_length: 17
v_call: TRBV7-9
cdr3_aa: CASSFPTGTSRSDEQFF
cdr3_nt: TGTGCCAGCAGCTTTCCAACCGGGACCTCCCGGAGTGATGAGCAGTTCTTC